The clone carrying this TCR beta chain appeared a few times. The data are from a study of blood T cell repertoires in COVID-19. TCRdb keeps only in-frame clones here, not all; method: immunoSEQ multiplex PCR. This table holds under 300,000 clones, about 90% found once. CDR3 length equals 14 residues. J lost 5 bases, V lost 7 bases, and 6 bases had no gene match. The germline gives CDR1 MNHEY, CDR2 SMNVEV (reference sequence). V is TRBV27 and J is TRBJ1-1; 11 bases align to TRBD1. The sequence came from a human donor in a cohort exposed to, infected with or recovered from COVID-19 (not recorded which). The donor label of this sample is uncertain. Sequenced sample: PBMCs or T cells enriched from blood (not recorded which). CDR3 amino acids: CASTEGTGGTEAFF. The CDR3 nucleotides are TGTGCCAGCACCGAGGGGACAGGGGGAACTGAAGCTTTCTTT.